Included here is one TCR beta chain sequence, with context. This clonotype was recorded at least ten times. Its specific antigen is unknown. A much larger clone is a single base away; this may be a read error. There are 13 amino acids in the CDR3, from cysteine to phenylalanine inclusive. Just the 39-base CDR3 DNA is kept, in frame starting at base 1. Taken from the germline V gene, the CDR1 and CDR2 loops are MGHRA and YSYEKL. Ophthalmopathy patients were characterized by moderately to severely active disease, a Clinical Activity Score of at least 3, a NOSPECS grade of at least 4, and a disease duration under 3 months. Anyone with other autoimmune diseases, uncontrolled infections, pregnancy or lactation was excluded from the study. Clinical symptoms, serum thyroxine, TRAb, thyroid ultrasound and orbital computed tomography were used for diagnosis. Ficoll-Paque density gradient centrifugation was used to isolate PBMCs from about 10 ml of fresh peripheral blood. Total RNA was extracted using Trizol reagent, and RNA quality was checked on an Agilent 2100 Bioanalyzer.

The data stem from a study of Graves' ophthalmopathy and Graves' hyperthyroidism (dated by TCRdb to the late 2010s). Turning to the overall study: Peripheral blood was collected at initial diagnosis, prior to any treatment. TCR beta repertoire signatures were used to distinguish Graves' ophthalmopathy from Graves' hyperthyroidism and to predict progression to ophthalmopathy. In total, around 140 blood samples were TCR-sequenced: approximately 40 ophthalmopathy, approximately 75 hyperthyroidism and some 17 hyperthyroidism-to-ophthalmopathy patients. To explore V-J signatures that distinguish ophthalmopathy from hyperthyroidism, a discovery set of about a hundred patients was enrolled, made up of 43 with ophthalmopathy and fewer than 60 with stable hyperthyroidism. An independent validation cohort comprised around 20 hyperthyroidism patients and some 16 patients who later progressed from hyperthyroidism to ophthalmopathy. In roughly 6 hyperthyroidism patients, the T-cell repertoire of thyroid tissue was compared with the T-cell repertoire of blood. Following sample collection, hyperthyroidism patients were given methimazole at a starting dose of 30 mg daily, and ophthalmopathy patients were given high-dose intravenous methylprednisolone.

What the work shows at the level of the full study, not this receptor alone: The 13-signature model separated ophthalmopathy from stable hyperthyroidism with approximately 90% sensitivity and almost 84% specificity in cross-validation, and 80%/75% in the test set. In validation, the model predicted ophthalmopathy progression with about 71% sensitivity and around 72% specificity; around twelve predicted patients were CT-confirmed with GO in a median of approximately 6.5 months. Most of the expanded thyroid clonotypes with a frequency above 0.001 were also detected in blood, and it was suggested that the thyroid immune response may be reflected by blood repertoires. No statistical method was used to predetermine the sample size, and group allocation was not hidden from the investigators.

For repertoire sequencing, TCR beta CDR3 regions were amplified from RNA transcripts. HTBI primers and the Qiagen OneStep RT-PCR kit were used in a first-round RT-PCR, which was followed by a second-round multiplex PCR, size selection and purification. The libraries underwent paired-end sequencing with 100 bp reads on an Illumina HiSeq2000. Processing in the source paper ran as follows. SOAPnuke was used to process the reads, throwing out any read that had adapters, had uncalled bases, had a mean Phred below 15, or lacked an exact constant-primer or identifier match. COPE v1.2.5 was used to merge the high-quality paired reads. Each unique nucleotide sequence was defined as a clonotype, and clonotypes were aligned to IMGT TRB V, D and J references with MiTCR v1.1. Analysis was restricted to V-J combinations with a frequency above 0.0001, which covered 99% to 99.2% of repertoires. For each V-J combination, a TCR clonal expansion and chaos score was defined as F50 clonal expansion divided by the chaos observed in the TCRdist matrix. Features were reduced by Welch's t-statistics and random forest to about a dozen V-J combinations, which fed a naive Bayes classifier. Thyroid-blood repertoire similarity was quantified with the Morisita-Horn index. TCRdb trimmed the raw reads at Q25, called clones with MiXCR and kept productive beta chains. CDR3 protein sequences are deduplicated, and each keeps its most common genes and DNA. These V and J calls are TCRdb output, not the study's own analysis. This sample lists about 58,000 distinct CDR3 sequences; approximately 47% were detected once. Together, the top ten hold 4.5% to 5% of the sample.

Sequenced sample: peripheral blood. The receptor chain draws on TRBV4-1 and TRBJ2-7; no D gene can be assigned with confidence. The receptor comes from an adult woman with Graves' ophthalmopathy. The CDR3 region reads CAGSWRIAYEQYF. The DNA sequence is given as TGCGCCGGCAGCTGGCGGATCGCATACGAGCAGTACTTC.